This TCR beta chain was profiled in a study of T cell repertoires in cytomegalovirus infection. About the research overall: CMV infection plus the matching HLA type was flagged by public TCR beta signatures. Overall study results and limits: HLA-C-restricted TCR beta clonotypes specific for CMV led the ex vivo response. Cumulative frequency (of public TCR beta family members) identified carriers of CMV plus the relevant HLA.

The CDR3 sequence is 13 residues long. Looked up from germline, CDR1 is LNHNV and CDR2 is YYDKDF (reference sequence). With 6 bases removed from V and 2 bases from J, the gap between germline ends came to 11 bases. TCRdb re-derived calls from the reads in MiXCR, one entry per CDR3 protein. Found here are around 450,000 distinct CDR3 sequences, roughly 30% of them singletons; the top ten hold about an eighth. Comment on this clonotype: No antigen is known for it.

Sequencing was done on a sample of PBMCs. The sequence was collected from a human donor in good health (CMV status not recorded). Some clones in this sample may be carry-over from other donors' samples. The chain employs TRBV15 and TRBJ2-7; maybe TRBD2 (5 bases). Written as DNA, the CDR3 is TGTGCCACCAGATCGTCGGGGACCTACGAGCAGTACTTC. It codes for CATRSSGTYEQYF.